This T cell receptor beta chain is drawn from a study of post-analysis software for immune sequencing data (dated by TCRdb to 2013 to 2016). Regarding the research as a whole: Relapsing-remitting, secondary progressive and progressive-relapsing multiple sclerosis were recorded as disease courses, and subtype annotation was lacking for some patients. The patient repertoires were compared against roughly 12 previously published healthy control repertoires obtained from donors aged about 6 to 28 years. A subset of samples was prepared in parallel using single-end sample barcoding, then pooled and co-amplified after Illumina adapter ligation. Findings and caveats that apply to the study as a whole: Roughly 5 TRBV segments, including TRBV5-6, TRBV5-1 and TRBV20-1, were significantly more frequent in patients than controls. Multiple sclerosis patients had significantly lower normalized Chao1 diversity than controls, a result that suggests substantial peripheral T-cell clonal expansion. The control group was slightly older than the multiple sclerosis patient group. Direct clustering with F measure revealed strong co-clustering of samples prepared in the same batch, which led to a batch-effect correction.

CDR1 DFQATT and CDR2 SNEGSKA were looked up in the germline V gene (reference sequence). Including the terminal cysteine and phenylalanine, the CDR3 comprises 13 residues. The kept DNA is CDR3 alone, 39 bases in frame from the first base. Note on this clonotype: The antigen it binds to is not known. Base quality data are lacking; no much larger clone is found one base away.

To demonstrate the VDJtools post-analysis software, the study profiled TCR beta repertoires from the peripheral blood of about 13 young patients with multiple sclerosis. The patients with multiple sclerosis were children and adolescents between roughly 6 and 17 years of age. Libraries were made using PCR. Sequencing relied on an Illumina HiSeq 2500. Unique molecular identifiers were incorporated into TCR beta cDNA libraries to reduce PCR and sequencing biases. Some 500,000 cDNA molecules were obtained per 1 to 10 million input T cells, so each molecule approximated one T cell. Patient libraries were prepared and sequenced with the same protocol used for the earlier healthy control dataset. Within a given batch, samples were prepared together, multiplexed and sequenced on the same HiSeq lane. As for how the authors treated the data: MIGEC was used to process the raw barcoded reads, and molecular identifier groups with only a single read were discarded before consensus assembly and CDR3 extraction. VDJtools was used for post-analysis of the clonotype tables, with diversity normalized by down-sampling every dataset to the smallest sample size. To correct batch-related cross-sample contamination, repertoire overlap clustering matched CDR3 amino acid sequences but not nucleotide sequences. The raw public reads went through TCRdb reprocessing: fastp at Q25, MiXCR clone calling, in-frame beta chains kept. Rows are unified per CDR3 protein, each entry keeping the most common DNA and genes. These V and J calls are TCRdb output, not the study's own analysis. The sample has under 900,000 distinct CDR3 sequences on record, approximately 57% of them singletons. The ten biggest clones cover over 4% of the sample.

Source material: blood. The TCR was taken from a girl aged 5 to 17 with multiple sclerosis. The chain is made from TRBV20-1 and TRBJ2-5; 8 bases in the junction line up with TRBD1. The J call may be in error: the DNA end matches TRBJ2-7 better. The CDR3 has the sequence CSAMDPRGHEQYF. The DNA sequence is TGCAGTGCTATGGACCCCAGGGGGCACGAGCAGTACTTC.